This T cell receptor (beta chain) came from a study of control samples from healthy donors and cancer patients. Generated by immunoSEQ multiplex PCR, the TCRdb table keeps only in-frame clones and is missing some. Of about 53,000 clones listed, roughly 87% were seen once; the top ten hold roughly an eighth. V gave up 3 bases and J gave up 2 bases, with 8 bases separating them. CDR1 and CDR2 from the germline V gene are DFQATT and SNEGSKA (reference sequence). The CDR3 loop spans 12 amino acids. The receptor was derived from a man in his sixties with head and neck cancer. The chain joins TRBV20-1 to TRBJ2-7, with D perhaps TRBD2 (5 bases). Sequences were obtained from PBMCs. The CDR3 coding sequence is TGCAGTGCTAGTACCGGGGCCTACGAGCAGTACTTC. It is translated as CSASTGAYEQYF.